This T cell receptor (beta chain) was sequenced for a study of cytomegalovirus exposure and HLA in healthy donors. Study details: As an earlier analysis found, roughly 180 million T cells yielded fewer than 130 million unique TCR beta sequences.

A multiplex PCR was run with 60 Vbeta primers and 13 Jbeta primers. Assay used: immunoSEQ multiplex PCR; TCRdb lists only in-frame clones, some missing. The sample holds approximately 190,000 clones; 81% are singletons and the top ten take roughly 3.1%. Regarding this clone: The antigen is unknown.

Findings and caveats of the study: DRB1 had the most TCR associations and HLA-C the fewest, a later analysis found, with rates varying by HLA locus.

This CDR3 spans 17 amino acids. Germline lookup yields CDR1 MNHNS and CDR2 SASEGT. The germline V and J ends were trimmed by 2 bases and 6 bases, with 19 bases remaining between them. The clonotype comes from a man aged 40-49 years in good health and CMV-seropositive. The chain carries TRBV6-1 and TRBJ2-2, with a weak D call TRBD1 (6 bases). Sequences were obtained from PBMCs. The CDR3 nucleotides read TGTGCCAGCAGTGAAATCGACAGGATAGTCGACGCCGGGGAGCTGTTTTTT. Translating it yields CASSEIDRIVDAGELFF.